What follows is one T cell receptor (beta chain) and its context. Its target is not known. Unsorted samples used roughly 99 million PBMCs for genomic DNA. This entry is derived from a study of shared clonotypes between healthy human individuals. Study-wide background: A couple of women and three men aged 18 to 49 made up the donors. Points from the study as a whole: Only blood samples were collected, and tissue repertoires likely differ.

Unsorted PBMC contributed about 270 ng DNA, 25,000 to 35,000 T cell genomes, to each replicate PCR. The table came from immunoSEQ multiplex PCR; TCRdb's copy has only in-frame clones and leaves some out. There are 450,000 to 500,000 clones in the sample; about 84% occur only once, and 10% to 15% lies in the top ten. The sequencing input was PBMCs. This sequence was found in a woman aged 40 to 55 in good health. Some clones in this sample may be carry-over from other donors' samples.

The CDR3 protein is CAWSVLTGSYFTNEQFF. The CDR3 region has the DNA TGTGCCTGGAGTGTGCTGACAGGGTCCTACTTTACGAATGAGCAGTTCTTC. This rearrangement joins TRBV30 to TRBJ2-1, with 7 bases identical to TRBD1. The CDR3 has 17 residues. V lost 0 bases to trimming and J lost 7 bases; unmatched junction nucleotides: 15. Germline V lookup: CDR1 GTSNPN, CDR2 SVGIG (reference sequence).